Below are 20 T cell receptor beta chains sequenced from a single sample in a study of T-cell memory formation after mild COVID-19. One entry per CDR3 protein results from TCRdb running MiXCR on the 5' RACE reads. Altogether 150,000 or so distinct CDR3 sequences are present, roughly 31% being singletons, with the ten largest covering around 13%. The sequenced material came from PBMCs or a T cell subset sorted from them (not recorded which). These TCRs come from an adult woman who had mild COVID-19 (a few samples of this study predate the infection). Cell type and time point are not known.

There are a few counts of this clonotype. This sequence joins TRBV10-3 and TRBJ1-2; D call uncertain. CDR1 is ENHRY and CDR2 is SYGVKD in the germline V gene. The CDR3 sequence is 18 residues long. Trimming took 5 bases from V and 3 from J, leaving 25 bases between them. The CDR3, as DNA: TGTGCCATCAGTCCCCTCCTCAGCGCCGTCATAAAAGACTATGGCTACACCTTC. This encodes CAISPLLSAVIKDYGYTF.

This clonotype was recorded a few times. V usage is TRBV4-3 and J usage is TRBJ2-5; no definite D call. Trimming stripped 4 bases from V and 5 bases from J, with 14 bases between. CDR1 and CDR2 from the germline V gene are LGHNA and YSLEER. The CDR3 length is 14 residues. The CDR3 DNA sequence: TGCGCCAGCAGCCTCATCGGGTCTTTGGAGACCCAGTACTTC. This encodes CASSLIGSLETQYF.

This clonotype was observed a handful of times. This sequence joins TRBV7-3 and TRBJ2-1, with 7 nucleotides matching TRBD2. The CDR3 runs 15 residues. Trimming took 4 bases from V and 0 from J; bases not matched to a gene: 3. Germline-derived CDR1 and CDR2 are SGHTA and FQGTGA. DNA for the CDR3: TGTGCCAGCAGCTCAGCGGGGAGCTCCTACAATGAGCAGTTCTTC. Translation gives CASSSAGSSYNEQFF.

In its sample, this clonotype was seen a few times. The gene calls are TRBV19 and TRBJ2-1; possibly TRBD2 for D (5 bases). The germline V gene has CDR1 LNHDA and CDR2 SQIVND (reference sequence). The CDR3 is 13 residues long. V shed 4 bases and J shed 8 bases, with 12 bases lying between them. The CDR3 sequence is CASSRAREYEQFF. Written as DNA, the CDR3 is TGTGCCAGTAGTAGAGCGAGGGAATATGAGCAGTTCTTC.

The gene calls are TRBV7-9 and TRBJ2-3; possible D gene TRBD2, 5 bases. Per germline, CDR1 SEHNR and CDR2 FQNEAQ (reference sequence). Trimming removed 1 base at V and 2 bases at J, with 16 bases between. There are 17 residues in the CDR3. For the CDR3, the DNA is TGTGCCAGCAGCTTAGGGCGGGTAGCAGCCGCCACAGATACGCAGTATTTT. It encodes CASSLGRVAAATDTQYF.

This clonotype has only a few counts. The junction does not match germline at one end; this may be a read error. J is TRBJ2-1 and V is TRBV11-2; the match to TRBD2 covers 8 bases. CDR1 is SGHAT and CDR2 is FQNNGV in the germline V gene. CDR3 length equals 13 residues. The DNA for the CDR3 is TGTGCCAGCAGCTCGGGGGGGCTAGCGGTTGGGGTCTTC. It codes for CASSSGGLAVGVF.

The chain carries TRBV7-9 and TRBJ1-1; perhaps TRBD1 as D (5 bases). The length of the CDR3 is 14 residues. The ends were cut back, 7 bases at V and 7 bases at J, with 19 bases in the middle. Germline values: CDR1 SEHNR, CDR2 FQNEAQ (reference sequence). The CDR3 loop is CASTRGRVLDEAFF. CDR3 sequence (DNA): TGTGCCAGCACCCGGGGGAGGGTCCTTGATGAAGCTTTCTTT.

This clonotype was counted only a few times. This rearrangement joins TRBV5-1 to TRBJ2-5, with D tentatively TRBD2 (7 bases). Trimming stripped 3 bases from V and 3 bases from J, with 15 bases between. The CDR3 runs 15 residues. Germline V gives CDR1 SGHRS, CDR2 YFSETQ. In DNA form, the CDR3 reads TGCGCCAGCAGCTCGGGGGGACACACAAAAGAGACCCAGTACTTC. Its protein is CASSSGGHTKETQYF.

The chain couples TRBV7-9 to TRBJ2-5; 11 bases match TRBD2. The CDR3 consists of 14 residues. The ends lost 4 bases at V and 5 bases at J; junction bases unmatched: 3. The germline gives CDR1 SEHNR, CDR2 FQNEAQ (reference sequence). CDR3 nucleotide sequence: TGTGCCAGCAGCTACACTAGCGGGGGCGAGACCCAGTACTTC. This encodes CASSYTSGGETQYF.

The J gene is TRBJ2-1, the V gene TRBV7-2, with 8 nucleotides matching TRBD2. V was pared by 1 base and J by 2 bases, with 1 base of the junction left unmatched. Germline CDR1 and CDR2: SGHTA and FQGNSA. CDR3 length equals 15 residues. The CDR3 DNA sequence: TGTGCCAGCAGCTTAGGACTAGCGCCCTACAATGAGCAGTTCTTC. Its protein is CASSLGLAPYNEQFF.

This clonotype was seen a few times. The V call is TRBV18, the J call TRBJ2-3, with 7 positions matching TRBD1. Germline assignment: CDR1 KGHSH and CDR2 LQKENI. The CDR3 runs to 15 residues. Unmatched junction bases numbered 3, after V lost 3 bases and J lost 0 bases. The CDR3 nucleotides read TGTGCCAGCTCACCCAGACAGGGAAGCACAGATACGCAGTATTTT. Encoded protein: CASSPRQGSTDTQYF.

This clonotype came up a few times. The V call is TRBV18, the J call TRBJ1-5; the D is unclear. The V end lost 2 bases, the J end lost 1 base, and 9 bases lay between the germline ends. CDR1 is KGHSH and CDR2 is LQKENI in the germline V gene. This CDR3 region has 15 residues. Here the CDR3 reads CASSPRADSNQPQHF. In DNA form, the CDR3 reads TGTGCCAGCTCACCAAGGGCAGACAGCAATCAGCCCCAGCATTTT.

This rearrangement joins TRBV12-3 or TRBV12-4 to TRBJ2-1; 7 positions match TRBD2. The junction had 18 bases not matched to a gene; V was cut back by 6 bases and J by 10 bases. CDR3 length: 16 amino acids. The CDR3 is CASSPLGASGRGEQFF. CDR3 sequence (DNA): TGTGCCAGCAGCCCACTCGGAGCTAGCGGTCGGGGGGAGCAGTTCTTC.

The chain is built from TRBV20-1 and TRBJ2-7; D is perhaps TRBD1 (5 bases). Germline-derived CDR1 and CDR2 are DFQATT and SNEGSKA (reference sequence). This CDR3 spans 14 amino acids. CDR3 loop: CSPQGRAPPYEQYF. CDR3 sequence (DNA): TGCTCCCCTCAGGGCAGGGCCCCACCCTACGAGCAGTACTTC.

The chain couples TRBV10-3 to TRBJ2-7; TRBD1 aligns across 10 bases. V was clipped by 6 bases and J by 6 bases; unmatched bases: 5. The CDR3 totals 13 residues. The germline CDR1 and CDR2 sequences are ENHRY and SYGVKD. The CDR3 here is CAISPGQGSEQYF. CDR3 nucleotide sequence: TGTGCCATCAGCCCGGGACAGGGGAGCGAGCAGTACTTC.

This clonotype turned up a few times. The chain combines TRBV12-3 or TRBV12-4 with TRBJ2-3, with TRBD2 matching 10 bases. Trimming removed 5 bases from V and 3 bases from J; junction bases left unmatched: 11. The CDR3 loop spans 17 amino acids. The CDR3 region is CASSPQRGGIRTDTQYF. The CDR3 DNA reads TGTGCCAGCAGTCCCCAGCGGGGGGGCATTCGTACAGATACGCAGTATTTT.

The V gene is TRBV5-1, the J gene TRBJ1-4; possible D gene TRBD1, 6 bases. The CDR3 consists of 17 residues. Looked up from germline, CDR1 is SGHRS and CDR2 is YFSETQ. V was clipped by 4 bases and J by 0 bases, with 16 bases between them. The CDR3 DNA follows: TGCGCCAGCAGCCCGGGGAGTGGACAGTCAACTAATGAAAAACTGTTTTTT. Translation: CASSPGSGQSTNEKLFF.

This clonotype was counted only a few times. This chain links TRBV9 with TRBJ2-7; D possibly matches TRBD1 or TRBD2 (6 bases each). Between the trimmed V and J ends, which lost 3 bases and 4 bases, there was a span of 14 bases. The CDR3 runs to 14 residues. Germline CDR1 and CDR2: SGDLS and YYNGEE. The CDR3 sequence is CASSGGTSNYEQYF. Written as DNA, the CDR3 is TGTGCCAGCAGCGGCGGGACAAGTAATTACGAGCAGTACTTC.

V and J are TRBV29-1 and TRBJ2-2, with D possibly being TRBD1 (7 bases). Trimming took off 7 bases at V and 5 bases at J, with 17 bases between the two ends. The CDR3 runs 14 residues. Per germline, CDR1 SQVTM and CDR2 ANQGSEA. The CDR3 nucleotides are TGCAGCGCGGGGGACAGTAGGTTGACCGGGGAGCTGTTTTTT. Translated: CSAGDSRLTGELFF.

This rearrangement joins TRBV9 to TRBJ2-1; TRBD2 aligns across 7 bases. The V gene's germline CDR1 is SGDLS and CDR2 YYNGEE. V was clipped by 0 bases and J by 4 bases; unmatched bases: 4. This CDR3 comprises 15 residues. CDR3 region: CASSVVAGLYNEQFF. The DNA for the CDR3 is TGTGCCAGCAGCGTAGTAGCGGGCCTGTACAATGAGCAGTTCTTC.